These 30 T cell receptor beta chains originate from one sample sequenced in a study of shared clonotypes between healthy human individuals. Naive CD8 cells, CD45RO-negative and positively selected for CCR7, excluded terminally differentiated effector memory CD45RA+ cells. Data came from immunoSEQ multiplex PCR; TCRdb stores just in-frame clones and leaves some out. The sample lists roughly 2,000,000 clones, less than 95% occurring once. The sequenced material came from naive CD8+ T cells sorted from blood. The receptor set was obtained from a man aged 18 to 35 in good health.

V usage is TRBV7-2 and J usage is TRBJ2-7; D remains unclear. This CDR3 is 15 amino acids long. Germline V gives CDR1 SGHTA, CDR2 FQGNSA. V gave up 0 bases and J gave up 12 bases, with 21 bases separating them. CDR3 coding DNA: TGTGCCAGCAGCTTAGCGCGAGGAGCAGGTACGTTTGCGTACTTC. This codes for CASSLARGAGTFAYF.

The chain's CDR3 is CASSLFPGHRETQYF. CDR3 sequence (DNA): TGCGCCAGCAGCTTGTTTCCAGGGCATCGCGAGACCCAGTACTTC. This chain connects TRBV5-1 to TRBJ2-5, with D tentatively TRBD1 (5 bases). This CDR3 is built from 15 residues. V was pared by 1 base and J by 5 bases, with 15 bases between. CDR1 is SGHRS, CDR2 YFSETQ, per germline.

The chain carries TRBV5-4 and TRBJ2-7; 10 nucleotides align to TRBD2. With 4 bases clipped from V and 3 bases from J, the junction kept 4 bases outside the gene matches. CDR1 SGHNT and CDR2 YYREEE come from the germline V gene (reference sequence). There are 14 residues in the CDR3. CDR3 bases: TGTGCCAGCAGCCCTTGGACTAGCGGCTACGAGCAGTACTTC. Protein: CASSPWTSGYEQYF. The whole variable domain, filled in from reference TRBV5-4 and TRBJ2-7, reads ETGVTQSPTHLIKTRGQQVTLRCSSQSGHNTVSWYQQALGQGPQFIFQYYREEENGRGNFPPRFSGLQFPNYSSELNVNALELDDSALYLCASSPWTSGYEQYFGPGTRLTVT.

The chain recombines TRBV7-6 with TRBJ2-2; 10 bases agree with TRBD2. With 1 base clipped from V and 6 bases from J, the junction kept 8 bases outside the gene matches. The CDR3 is 17 amino acids. In germline, CDR1 is SGHVS, CDR2 FNYEAQ. The CDR3 DNA sequence: TGTGCCAGCAGCTTAGAATCGCTAGCGGGAGACCCCGGGGAGCTGTTTTTT. Translating it yields CASSLESLAGDPGELFF.

The chain joins TRBV27 to TRBJ1-2; 7 nucleotides align to TRBD1. Trimming cost V 6 bases and J 4 bases; bases outside gene matches: 5. CDR1 is MNHEY, CDR2 SMNVEV, per germline (reference sequence). The CDR3 contains 13 residues. Written as DNA, the CDR3 is TGTGCCAGCAGCAGTACAGGGGCCTATGGCTACACCTTC. Translation: CASSSTGAYGYTF.

This chain links TRBV27 with TRBJ1-1; TRBD1 might be the D (5 bases). Germline V gives CDR1 MNHEY, CDR2 SMNVEV (reference sequence). The germline V and J ends were trimmed by 5 bases and 7 bases, with 14 bases remaining between them. This CDR3 has 13 residues. The CDR3 here is CASSPQRGLEAFF. The CDR3 DNA sequence: TGTGCCAGCAGTCCACAGAGGGGCCTTGAAGCTTTCTTT.

This chain uses TRBV5-8 with TRBJ2-7; TRBD2 is a possible D gene (6 bases). V lost 3 bases to trimming and J lost 3 bases, with 19 bases between them. CDR3 size: 16 residues. Germline assignment: CDR1 SGHTS and CDR2 YDEGEE. This CDR3 reads CASSSREGRRVYEQYF. DNA of the CDR3: TGTGCCAGCAGCTCCCGTGAGGGGCGGAGGGTCTACGAGCAGTACTTC.

The chain has TRBV7-9 and TRBJ2-2, with a possible D match to TRBD2 (6 bases). CDR1 SEHNR and CDR2 FQNEAQ come from the germline V gene (reference sequence). Trimming stripped 4 bases from V and 4 bases from J, with 13 bases between. The CDR3 loop spans 15 amino acids. The CDR3 DNA reads as TGTGCCAGCAGCTCCCCTGCCGGGGGCACCGGGGAGCTGTTTTTT. This codes for CASSSPAGGTGELFF. The whole variable domain, remainder taken from reference TRBV7-9 and TRBJ2-2, is DTGVSQNPRHKITKRGQNVTFRCDPISEHNRLYWYRQTLGQGPEFLTYFQNEAQLEKSRLLSDRFSAERPKGSFSTLEIQRTEQGDSAMYLCASSSPAGGTGELFFGEGSRLTVL.

The chain employs TRBV30 and TRBJ2-7; no clear D. Looked up from germline, CDR1 is GTSNPN and CDR2 is SVGIG (reference sequence). The CDR3 totals 17 residues. V was shortened by 0 bases and J by 2 bases, with 20 bases between the two germline ends. In DNA, the CDR3 is TGTGCCTGGAGTGTACTATTTGGGGTCAGGCCAACCTACGAGCAGTACTTC. This sequence encodes CAWSVLFGVRPTYEQYF. Variable domain in full (rest from reference TRBV30 and TRBJ2-7): SQTIHQWPATLVQPVGSPLSLECTVEGTSNPNLYWYRQAAGRGLQLLFYSVGIGQISSEVPQNLSASRPQDRQFILSSKKLLLSDSGFYLCAWSVLFGVRPTYEQYFGPGTRLTVT.

The chain carries TRBV7-9 and TRBJ2-5, with TRBD2 matching over 13 bases. The CDR3 is 18 amino acids. Trimming took 5 bases from V and 0 from J; bases not matched to a gene: 9. Germline values: CDR1 SEHNR, CDR2 FQNEAQ (reference sequence). CDR3 DNA sequence: TGTGCCAGCAGCCTTGGACTAGCGGGAGCAGAAGACCAAGAGACCCAGTACTTC. Translation: CASSLGLAGAEDQETQYF.

The chain employs TRBV5-6 and TRBJ1-3; D call uncertain. The CDR3 contains 16 residues. Germline CDR1 reads SGHDT; CDR2 reads YYEEEE. V lost 2 bases to trimming and J lost 9 bases, with 21 bases between them. CDR3 residues: CASSFAGARGGGTIYF. DNA for the CDR3: TGTGCCAGCAGCTTCGCAGGAGCGCGAGGAGGTGGCACCATATATTTT.

This sequence joins TRBV13 and TRBJ2-7, with TRBD1 identical over 11 bases. This CDR3 spans 14 amino acids. The V gene end was trimmed by 5 bases and the J gene end by 6 bases; junction bases not matched to a gene: 6. Germline CDR1 is PRHDT and CDR2 is FYEKMQ (reference sequence). CDR3 sequence: CASSPRDRGTEQYF. The CDR3 DNA sequence: TGTGCCAGCAGCCCCCGGGACAGGGGGACCGAGCAGTACTTC.

This chain links TRBV19 with TRBJ2-2; D gene ambiguous. Between the trimmed V and J ends, which lost 2 bases and 1 base, there was a span of 11 bases. The germline V gene has CDR1 LNHDA and CDR2 SQIVND (reference sequence). CDR3 size: 16 residues. CDR3 region: CASSISEGRNTGELFF. Written as DNA, the CDR3 is TGTGCCAGTAGTATAAGTGAAGGCAGGAACACCGGGGAGCTGTTTTTT. The variable domain in full, with the rest retrieved from reference TRBV19 and TRBJ2-2, is DGGITQSPKYLFRKEGQNVTLSCEQNLNHDAMYWYRQDPGQGLRLIYYSQIVNDFQKGDIAEGYSVSREKKESFPLTVTSAQKNPTAFYLCASSISEGRNTGELFFGEGSRLTVL.

In its sample, this clone was seen once. This chain uses TRBV11-3 with TRBJ2-7; D might be TRBD1 (6 bases). Germline CDR1 reads SGHNT; CDR2 reads YENEEA. V was cut by 5 bases and J by 6 bases, with 14 bases left in between. The CDR3 sequence is 13 residues long. The CDR3 loop reads CASSAGGQLEQYF. The CDR3 DNA sequence: TGTGCCAGCAGCGCCGGAGGACAGCTCGAGCAGTACTTC.

To note about this clone: The identical CDR3 is also encoded by other nucleotide sequences in the sample. The chain employs TRBV30 and TRBJ2-1; D remains ambiguous. The V end lost 0 bases, the J end lost 7 bases, and 10 bases lay between the germline ends. From germline, CDR1 is GTSNPN and CDR2 SVGIG (reference sequence). This CDR3 spans 13 amino acids. The CDR3 loop reads CAWSVQTGNEQFF. The CDR3 bases are TGTGCCTGGAGTGTACAGACTGGAAATGAGCAGTTCTTC.

The V and J genes are TRBV27 and TRBJ2-3; 8 bases agree with TRBD2. This CDR3 region has 15 residues. Germline CDR1 MNHEY, CDR2 SMNVEV (reference sequence). Trimming at V came to 4 bases and at J to 1 base, leaving 4 bases not matched to a gene. The CDR3: CASSSGTRGTDTQYF. The DNA for the CDR3 is TGTGCCAGCAGTTCTGGGACTAGAGGCACAGATACGCAGTATTTT.

The gene calls are TRBV6-1 and TRBJ1-2; D call uncertain. CDR3 length: 14 amino acids. V was pared by 2 bases and J by 7 bases, with 14 bases between. Germline V gene lookup returns CDR1 MNHNS and CDR2 SASEGT. The CDR3, as DNA: TGTGCCAGCAGTGAACTTGGGTCGGGTAGTGGCTACACCTTC. Protein sequence: CASSELGSGSGYTF.

This clone was seen a single time. The rearrangement links TRBV25-1 to TRBJ1-1; maybe TRBD1 (5 bases). The CDR3 extends over 14 amino acids. The V and J ends lost 8 bases and 0 bases respectively, with 13 bases between them. Per the germline V gene, CDR1 is MGHDK and CDR2 is SYGVNS. The DNA of the CDR3 is TGTGCCAGCGCGACGGGGGGGATGAACACTGAAGCTTTCTTT. It translates to CASATGGMNTEAFF.

Worth noting for this clone: Other DNA sequences in this sample translate to the same CDR3. In DNA form, the CDR3 reads TGTGCCAGCAGCTTGGCCCTAAACACCGGGGAGCTGTTTTTT. Its translation is CASSLALNTGELFF. The chain combines TRBV5-6 with TRBJ2-2; D ambiguous. The CDR3 is made up of 14 amino acids. V lost 0 bases and J 2 bases, leaving 5 bases between the germline ends. Germline V CDR1 and CDR2: SGHDT, YYEEEE.

The genes are TRBV19 and TRBJ2-7; no firm D call. V was cut by 0 bases and J by 0 bases, with 9 bases left in between. The CDR3 covers 15 residues. Germline CDR1 reads LNHDA; CDR2 reads SQIVND (reference sequence). CDR3 nucleotide sequence: TGTGCCAGTAGTATAGATTGGGGAAGCTCCTACGAGCAGTACTTC. Protein: CASSIDWGSSYEQYF.

On this clone itself: Other DNA sequences within the sample encode an identical CDR3. The rearrangement uses TRBV19 and TRBJ2-7, with D possibly being TRBD2 (5 bases). Germline V gene data show CDR1 as LNHDA and CDR2 as SQIVND (reference sequence). Trimming took off 3 bases at V and 4 bases at J, with 10 bases between the two ends. The CDR3 loop spans 13 amino acids. The CDR3, as DNA: TGTGCCAGTAGTATTGGTCCGGGATACGAGCAGTACTTC. This codes for CASSIGPGYEQYF.

The J gene is TRBJ2-7, the V gene TRBV9, with 9 bases aligning to TRBD2. The CDR3 is 16 residues long. With 0 bases clipped from V and 5 bases from J, the junction kept 9 bases outside the gene matches. CDR1 and CDR2 from the germline V gene are SGDLS and YYNGEE. DNA of the CDR3: TGTGCCAGCAGCGTAGGTGGAGCGGGAGGCGCCCACGAGCAGTACTTC. Protein product: CASSVGGAGGAHEQYF.

The chain employs TRBV5-6 and TRBJ1-2; tentatively, D is TRBD1 (5 bases). V lost 2 bases and J lost 8, with 19 bases in between. The germline CDR1 and CDR2 sequences are SGHDT and YYEEEE. The CDR3 consists of 15 residues. The CDR3 sequence is CASSFGMGGVGGYTF. In nucleotides, the CDR3 is TGTGCCAGCAGCTTTGGAATGGGGGGAGTAGGCGGCTACACCTTC.

The chain has TRBV4-1 and TRBJ2-7; maybe TRBD2 (5 bases). Trimming took off 8 bases at V and 0 bases at J, with 17 bases between the two ends. This CDR3 is 15 amino acids long. Germline V gene data show CDR1 as MGHRA and CDR2 as YSYEKL. CDR3 amino acids: CASSLTQRSSYEQYF. The CDR3 nucleotides are TGCGCCAGCTCTCTGACGCAGCGGAGCTCCTACGAGCAGTACTTC.

The rearrangement joins TRBV4-3 to TRBJ2-4, with 8 bases lining up with TRBD1. CDR1 and CDR2 (germline): LGHNA, YSLEER. CDR3 length: 18 residues. V gave up 3 bases and J gave up 2 bases; unmatched junction bases: 12. Here the CDR3 reads CASSQQSGGEGTKNIQYF. As DNA, the CDR3 is TGCGCCAGCAGCCAGCAATCAGGGGGCGAGGGTACCAAAAACATTCAGTACTTC.

The chain links TRBV16 to TRBJ2-6, with a weak D call TRBD2 (6 bases). V shed 2 bases and J shed 9 bases, with 11 bases lying between them. The germline V gene encodes CDR1 KGHSY and CDR2 FQNENV. The CDR3 loop spans 14 amino acids. The CDR3: CASSQGGYGNVLTF. CDR3 bases: TGTGCCAGCAGCCAAGGGGGGTATGGCAACGTCCTGACTTTC.

The chain joins TRBV27 to TRBJ2-1; 7 bases are a match to TRBD2. The germline V gene has CDR1 MNHEY and CDR2 SMNVEV (reference sequence). The CDR3 consists of 15 residues. V was clipped by 8 bases and J by 6 bases; unmatched bases: 13. CDR3 protein: CASHPGGRWVNEQFF. CDR3 nucleotides: TGTGCCAGCCACCCGGGAGGACGATGGGTCAATGAGCAGTTCTTC.

This rearrangement joins TRBV9 to TRBJ2-7; 9 nucleotides align to TRBD2. This CDR3 has 16 residues. The V gene end was trimmed by 4 bases and the J gene end by 1 base; junction bases not matched to a gene: 9. Germline-derived CDR1 and CDR2 are SGDLS and YYNGEE. Here the CDR3 reads CASSPGPSGVSYEQYF. CDR3 in DNA: TGTGCCAGCAGCCCAGGCCCTAGCGGGGTTTCCTACGAGCAGTACTTC. Full variable domain (remainder filled in from reference TRBV9 and TRBJ2-7): DSGVTQTPKHLITATGQRVTLRCSPRSGDLSVYWYQQSLDQGLQFLIQYYNGEERAKGNILERFSAQQFPDLHSELNLSSLELGDSALYFCASSPGPSGVSYEQYFGPGTRLTVT.

This clone was counted once. This chain joins TRBV7-9 and TRBJ2-7; D is unclear. The V and J ends lost 1 base and 7 bases respectively, with 14 bases between them. Germline CDR1 is SEHNR and CDR2 is FQNEAQ (reference sequence). CDR3 length: 14 amino acids. The CDR3 coding sequence is TGTGCCAGCAGCTTAGTAGCTGGGGTAGGGGAGCAGTACTTC. Its translation: CASSLVAGVGEQYF.

The chain recombines TRBV27 with TRBJ2-7; 9 bases are a match to TRBD1. Trimming at V came to 5 bases and at J to 5 bases, leaving 10 bases not matched to a gene. The CDR3 is made up of 15 amino acids. Germline values: CDR1 MNHEY, CDR2 SMNVEV (reference sequence). The CDR3 loop is CASSAFGQGSNEQYF. The CDR3, as DNA: TGTGCCAGCAGTGCCTTTGGACAGGGGAGCAACGAGCAGTACTTC.